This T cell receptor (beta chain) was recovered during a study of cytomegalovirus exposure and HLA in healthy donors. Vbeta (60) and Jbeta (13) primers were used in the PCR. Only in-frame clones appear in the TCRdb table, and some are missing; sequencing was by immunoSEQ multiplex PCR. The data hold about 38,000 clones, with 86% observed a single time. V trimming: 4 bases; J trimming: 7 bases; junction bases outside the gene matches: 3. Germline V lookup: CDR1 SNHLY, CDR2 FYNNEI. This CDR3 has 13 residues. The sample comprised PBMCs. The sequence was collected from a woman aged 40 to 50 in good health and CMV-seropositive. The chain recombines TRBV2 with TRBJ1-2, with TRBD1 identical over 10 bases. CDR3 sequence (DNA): TGTGCCAGCAGTGGACAGGGGGCTTGTGGCTACACCTTC. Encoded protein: CASSGQGACGYTF.